The 5 T cell receptor beta chains given below trace back to one sample, sequenced in a study of blood T cell repertoires in COVID-19. Using immunoSEQ multiplex PCR, the repertoire was profiled, and TCRdb retains in-frame clones only, with some absent. The sample consists of 90,000 to 150,000 clones, about four fifths of them appearing once. Sequenced input: peripheral blood. The receptors were gathered from a woman at least 80 years old with acute or convalescent COVID-19.

This chain links TRBV5-1 with TRBJ2-5; 11 bases are shared with TRBD2. The CDR3 runs 16 residues. Germline-derived CDR1 and CDR2 are SGHRS and YFSETQ. V gave up 0 bases and J gave up 6 bases; unmatched junction bases: 7. CDR3 region: CASSLDSGGAAKTQYF. The CDR3 DNA reads as TGCGCCAGCAGCTTGGATAGCGGGGGGGCCGCGAAGACCCAGTACTTC.

The rearrangement joins TRBV4-1 to TRBJ2-7, with 9 positions matching TRBD2. J was trimmed by 7 bases and V by 2 bases; bases with no gene match: 0. Germline V CDR1 and CDR2: MGHRA, YSYEKL. CDR3 length equals 12 residues. CDR3 in amino acids: CASSQTSGEQYF. CDR3 nucleotides: TGCGCCAGCAGCCAAACTAGCGGGGAGCAGTACTTC.

This chain links TRBV30 with TRBJ2-5, with no clear D. The V gene lost 0 bases and the J gene lost 5 bases, with 7 bases spanning the gap. The CDR3 spans 12 residues. The germline CDR1 and CDR2 sequences are GTSNPN and SVGIG (reference sequence). This CDR3 is CAWSVRAETQYF. The DNA for the CDR3 is TGTGCCTGGAGTGTAAGAGCGGAGACCCAGTACTTC.

This clone turned up a few times. The V and J genes are TRBV6-1 and TRBJ1-2; possible D gene TRBD1, 5 bases. The V end was cut by 3 bases, the J end by 0 bases, with 14 bases between. CDR3 size: 16 residues. Germline assignment: CDR1 MNHNS and CDR2 SASEGT. DNA of the CDR3: TGTGCCAGCAGTGACGAGGAGGGGTTTCCTAACTATGGCTACACCTTC. Its translation is CASSDEEGFPNYGYTF.

The gene calls are TRBV5-1 and TRBJ1-1; 9 positions agree with TRBD1. Germline-derived CDR1 and CDR2 are SGHRS and YFSETQ. V lost 6 bases to trimming and J lost 0 bases; unmatched junction nucleotides: 6. This CDR3 region has 15 residues. The DNA for the CDR3 is TGCGCCAGCACCACAGGGGGCGCGATGAACACTGAAGCTTTCTTT. As protein: CASTTGGAMNTEAFF.